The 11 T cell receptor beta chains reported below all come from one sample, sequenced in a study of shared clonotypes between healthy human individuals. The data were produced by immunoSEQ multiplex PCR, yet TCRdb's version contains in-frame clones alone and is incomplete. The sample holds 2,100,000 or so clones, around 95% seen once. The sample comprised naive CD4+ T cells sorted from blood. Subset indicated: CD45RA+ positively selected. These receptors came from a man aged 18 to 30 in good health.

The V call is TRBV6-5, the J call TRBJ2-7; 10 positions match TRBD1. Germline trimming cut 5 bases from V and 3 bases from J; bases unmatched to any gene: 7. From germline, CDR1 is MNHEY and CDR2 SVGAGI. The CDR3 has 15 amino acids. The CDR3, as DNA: TGTGCCAGCAGTCCACAGGGGACAGGGGACTACGAGCAGTACTTC. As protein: CASSPQGTGDYEQYF.

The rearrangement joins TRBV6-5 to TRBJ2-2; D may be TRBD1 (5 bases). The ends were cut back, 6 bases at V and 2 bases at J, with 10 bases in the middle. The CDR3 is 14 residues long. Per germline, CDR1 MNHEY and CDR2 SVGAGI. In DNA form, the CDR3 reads TGTGCCAGCAGCCGGACACGAAACACCGGGGAGCTGTTTTTT. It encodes CASSRTRNTGELFF.

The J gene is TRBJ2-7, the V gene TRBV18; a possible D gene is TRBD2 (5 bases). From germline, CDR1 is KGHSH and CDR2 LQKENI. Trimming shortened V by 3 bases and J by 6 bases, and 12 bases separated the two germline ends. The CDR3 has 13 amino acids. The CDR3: CASSPPGGLEQYF. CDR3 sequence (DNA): TGTGCCAGCTCACCCCCCGGCGGGCTCGAGCAGTACTTC. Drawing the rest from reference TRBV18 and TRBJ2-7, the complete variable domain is NAGVMQNPRHLVRRRGQEARLRCSPMKGHSHVYWYRQLPEEGLKFMVYLQKENIIDESGMPKERFSAEFPKEGPSILRIQQVVRGDSAAYFCASSPPGGLEQYFGPGTRLTVT.

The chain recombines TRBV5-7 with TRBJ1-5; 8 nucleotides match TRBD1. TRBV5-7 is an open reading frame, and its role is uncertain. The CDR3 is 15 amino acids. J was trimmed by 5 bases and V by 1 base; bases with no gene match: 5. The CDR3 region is CASSLQGAKDQPQHF. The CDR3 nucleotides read TGTGCCAGCAGCTTGCAGGGGGCAAAGGATCAGCCCCAGCATTTT.

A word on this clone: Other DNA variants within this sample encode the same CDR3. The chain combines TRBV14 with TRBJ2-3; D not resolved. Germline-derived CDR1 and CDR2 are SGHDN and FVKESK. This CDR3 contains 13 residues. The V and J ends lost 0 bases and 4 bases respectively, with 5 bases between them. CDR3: CASSQDLADTQYF. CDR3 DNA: TGTGCCAGCAGCCAAGATTTGGCAGATACGCAGTATTTT.

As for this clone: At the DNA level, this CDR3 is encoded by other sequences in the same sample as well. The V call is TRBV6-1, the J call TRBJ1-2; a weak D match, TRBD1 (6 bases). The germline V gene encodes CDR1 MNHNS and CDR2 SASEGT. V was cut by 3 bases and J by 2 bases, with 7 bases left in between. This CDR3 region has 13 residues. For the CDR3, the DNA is TGTGCCAGCAGTGACCAGGGGAACTATGGCTACACCTTC. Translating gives CASSDQGNYGYTF.

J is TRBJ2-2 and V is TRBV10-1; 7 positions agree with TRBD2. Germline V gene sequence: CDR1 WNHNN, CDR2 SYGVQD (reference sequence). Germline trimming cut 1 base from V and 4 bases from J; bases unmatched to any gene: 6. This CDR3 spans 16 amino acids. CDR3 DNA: TGCGCCAGCAGTGAGTGGTCGGGAGGATCCACCGGGGAGCTGTTTTTT. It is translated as CASSEWSGGSTGELFF.

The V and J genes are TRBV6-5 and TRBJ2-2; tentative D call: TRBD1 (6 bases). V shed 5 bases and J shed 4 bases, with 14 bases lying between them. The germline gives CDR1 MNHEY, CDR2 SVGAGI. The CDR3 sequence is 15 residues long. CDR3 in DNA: TGTGCCAGCAGTCCATCAGGGGAGACCACCGGGGAGCTGTTTTTT. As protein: CASSPSGETTGELFF.

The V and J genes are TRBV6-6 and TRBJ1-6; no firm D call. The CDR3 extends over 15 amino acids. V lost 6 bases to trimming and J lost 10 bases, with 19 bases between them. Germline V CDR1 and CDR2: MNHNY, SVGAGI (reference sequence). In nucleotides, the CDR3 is TGTGCCAGCAGGGTGGGCAGAGACGCTGGGTCACCCCTCCACTTT. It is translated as CASRVGRDAGSPLHF.

In DNA form, the CDR3 reads TGTGCCAGCAGTGAAGGAGTAAAGGGTTGGGCTTTCTTT. Translating gives CASSEGVKGWAFF. The rearrangement joins TRBV6-1 to TRBJ1-1, with D hard to call. The CDR3 runs 13 residues. The V end was cut by 1 base, the J end by 11 bases, with 14 bases between. The germline V gene has CDR1 MNHNS and CDR2 SASEGT.

The chain's CDR3 is CASSQAGQGRTDTQYF. As DNA, the CDR3 is TGTGCCAGCAGCCAAGCCGGACAGGGGAGGACAGATACGCAGTATTTT. This chain joins TRBV14 and TRBJ2-3, with 9 bases lining up with TRBD1. This CDR3 is built from 16 residues. V shed 1 base and J 3 bases; nucleotides not matched to a gene: 5. Germline-derived CDR1 and CDR2 are SGHDN and FVKESK.